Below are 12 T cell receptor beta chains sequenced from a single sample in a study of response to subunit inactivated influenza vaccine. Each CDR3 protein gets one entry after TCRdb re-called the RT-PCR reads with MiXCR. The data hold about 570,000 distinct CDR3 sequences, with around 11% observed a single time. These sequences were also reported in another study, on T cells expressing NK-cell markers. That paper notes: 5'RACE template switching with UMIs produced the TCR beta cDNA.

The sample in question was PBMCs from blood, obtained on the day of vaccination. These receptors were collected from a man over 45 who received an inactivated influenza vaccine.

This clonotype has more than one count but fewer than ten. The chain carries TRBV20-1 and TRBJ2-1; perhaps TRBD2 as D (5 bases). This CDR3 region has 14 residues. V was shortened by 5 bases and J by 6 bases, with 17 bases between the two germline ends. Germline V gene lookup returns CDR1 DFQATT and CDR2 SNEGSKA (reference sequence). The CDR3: CSAHSFRGINEQFF. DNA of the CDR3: TGCAGTGCTCACAGTTTTAGAGGGATCAATGAGCAGTTCTTC.

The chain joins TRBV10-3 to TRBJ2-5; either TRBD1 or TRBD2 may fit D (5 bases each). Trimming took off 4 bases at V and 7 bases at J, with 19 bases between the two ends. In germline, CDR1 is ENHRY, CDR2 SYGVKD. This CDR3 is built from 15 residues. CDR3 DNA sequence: TGTGCCATCAGTGGTGCTGGGGACCCTCCGGGGACCCAGTACTTC. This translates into CAISGAGDPPGTQYF.

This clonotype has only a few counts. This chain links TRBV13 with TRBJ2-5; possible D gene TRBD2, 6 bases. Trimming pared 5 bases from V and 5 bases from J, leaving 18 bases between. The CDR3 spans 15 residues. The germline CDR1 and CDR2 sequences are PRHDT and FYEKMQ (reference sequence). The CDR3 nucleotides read TGTGCCAGCAGCGTTTTGTGGCGGGGTAAGGAGACCCAGTACTTC. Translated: CASSVLWRGKETQYF.

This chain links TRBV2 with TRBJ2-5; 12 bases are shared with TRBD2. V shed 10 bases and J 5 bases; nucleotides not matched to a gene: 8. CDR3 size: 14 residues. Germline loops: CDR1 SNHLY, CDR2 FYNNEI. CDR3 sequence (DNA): TGTGCCATCGACCCCACTAGCGGGGGGGAGACCCAGTACTTC. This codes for CAIDPTSGGETQYF.

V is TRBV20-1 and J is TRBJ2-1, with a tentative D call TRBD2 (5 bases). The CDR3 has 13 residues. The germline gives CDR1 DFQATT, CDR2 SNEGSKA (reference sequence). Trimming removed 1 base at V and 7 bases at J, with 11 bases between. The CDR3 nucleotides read TGCAGTGCTAGAGGGACTCCTATTAATGAGCAGTTCTTC. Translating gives CSARGTPINEQFF.

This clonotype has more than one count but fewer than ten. This CDR3 is CASSIRDYTDTQYF. The CDR3 nucleotides read TGTGCCAGCAGCATCCGGGACTACACAGATACGCAGTATTTT. The rearrangement links TRBV7-2 to TRBJ2-3; 7 nucleotides line up with TRBD2. Looked up from germline, CDR1 is SGHTA and CDR2 is FQGNSA. CDR3 length equals 14 residues. V dropped 5 bases and J dropped 2; count of bases not matched to a gene: 4.

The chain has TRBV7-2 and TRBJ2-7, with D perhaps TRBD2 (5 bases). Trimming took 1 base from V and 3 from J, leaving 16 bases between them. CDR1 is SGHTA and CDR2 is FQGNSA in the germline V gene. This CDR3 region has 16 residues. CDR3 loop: CASSLESTGRGYEQYF. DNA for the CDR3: TGTGCCAGCAGCTTAGAGTCGACGGGCCGGGGCTACGAGCAGTACTTC.

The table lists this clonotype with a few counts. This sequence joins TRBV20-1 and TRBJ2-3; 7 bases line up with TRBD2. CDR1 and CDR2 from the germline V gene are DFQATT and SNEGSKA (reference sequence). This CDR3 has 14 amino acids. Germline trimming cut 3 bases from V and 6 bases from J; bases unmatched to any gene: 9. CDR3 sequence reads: CSARGTGLGDTQYF. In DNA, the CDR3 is TGCAGTGCTAGGGGCACTGGACTAGGTGATACGCAGTATTTT.

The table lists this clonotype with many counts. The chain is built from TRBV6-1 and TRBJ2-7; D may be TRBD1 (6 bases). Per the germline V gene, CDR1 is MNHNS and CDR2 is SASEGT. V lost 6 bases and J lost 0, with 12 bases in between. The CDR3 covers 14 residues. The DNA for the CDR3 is TGTGCCAGCAGCCGGACAGCGAGCTCCTACGAGCAGTACTTC. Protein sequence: CASSRTASSYEQYF.

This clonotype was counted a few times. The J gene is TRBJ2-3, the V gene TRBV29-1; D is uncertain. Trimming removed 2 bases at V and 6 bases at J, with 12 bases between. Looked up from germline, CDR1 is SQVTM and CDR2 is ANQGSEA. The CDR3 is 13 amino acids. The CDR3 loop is CSVELGPTDTQYF. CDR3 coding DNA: TGCAGCGTTGAACTAGGACCCACGGATACGCAGTATTTT.

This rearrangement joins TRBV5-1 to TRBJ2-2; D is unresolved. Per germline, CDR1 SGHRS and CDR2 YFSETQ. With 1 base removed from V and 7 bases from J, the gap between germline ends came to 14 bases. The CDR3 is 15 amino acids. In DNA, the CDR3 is TGCGCCAGCAGCTTGTCCCTGTCAACCGGCGGGGAGCTGTTTTTT. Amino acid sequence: CASSLSLSTGGELFF.

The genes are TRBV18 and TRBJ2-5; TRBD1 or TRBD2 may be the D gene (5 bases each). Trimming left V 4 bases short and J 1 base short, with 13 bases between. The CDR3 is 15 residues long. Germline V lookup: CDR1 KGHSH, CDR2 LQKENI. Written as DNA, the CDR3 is TGTGCCAGCTCACGTTCGGGGCAGTCCCAAGAGACCCAGTACTTC. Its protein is CASSRSGQSQETQYF.